This passage covers 25 T cell receptor beta chains from one sample sequenced in a study of blood T cell repertoires in COVID-19. The repertoire was sequenced with immunoSEQ multiplex PCR; TCRdb's copy has only in-frame clones and lacks some. The profile covers 250,000 or so clones, with approximately 82% appearing a single time and approximately 3.5% taken by the ten largest. The sequencing sample was made of peripheral blood. The receptors stem from a woman aged 18-29 years with acute or convalescent COVID-19.

The chain has TRBV28 and TRBJ2-1; 9 nucleotides align to TRBD1. CDR1 is MDHEN, CDR2 SYDVKM, per germline. This CDR3 region has 15 residues. Trimming at V came to 7 bases and at J to 6 bases, leaving 10 bases not matched to a gene. The CDR3 DNA reads TGTGCCAGCACTCCCGGGACAGGGATCCCCAATGAGCAGTTCTTC. Translation gives CASTPGTGIPNEQFF.

This clone was counted a few times. The chain is built from TRBV4-3 and TRBJ1-1, with D possibly being TRBD1 (5 bases). This CDR3 is 15 amino acids long. Trimming shortened V by 4 bases and J by 0 bases, and 12 bases separated the two germline ends. Germline V lookup: CDR1 LGHNA, CDR2 YSLEER. The CDR3 reads CASSPSVGLNTEAFF. Here the CDR3 DNA reads TGCGCCAGCAGCCCTTCCGTGGGGCTGAACACTGAAGCTTTCTTT.

The V call is TRBV2, the J call TRBJ1-5, with D maybe TRBD1 (5 bases). Trimming removed 4 bases from V and 5 bases from J, with 9 bases in between. The V gene's germline CDR1 is SNHLY and CDR2 FYNNEI. This CDR3 has 13 residues. DNA for the CDR3: TGTGCCAGCAGTGGACAGAATTATCAGCCCCAGCATTTT. Its translation is CASSGQNYQPQHF.

This clone was observed a single time. This chain connects TRBV10-3 to TRBJ2-1, with 14 bases identical to TRBD2. The length of the CDR3 is 16 residues. Trimming took 6 bases from V and 5 from J; bases not matched to a gene: 6. Germline V gives CDR1 ENHRY, CDR2 SYGVKD. The CDR3 sequence is CAIRGGTSGSHNEQFF. The CDR3 DNA is TGTGCCATCAGAGGGGGGACTAGCGGGAGCCACAATGAGCAGTTCTTC.

The rearrangement uses TRBV3-1 (or the pseudogene TRBV3-2) and TRBJ1-6; D not certain. This CDR3 contains 16 residues. The germline V and J ends were trimmed by 2 bases and 6 bases, with 14 bases remaining between them. Germline CDR1 is LGHDT and CDR2 is YNNKEL (reference sequence). The CDR3 sequence: CASSQQYRRGNSPLHF. The CDR3, as DNA: TGTGCCAGCAGCCAACAATACCGACGGGGTAATTCACCCCTCCACTTT.

The rearrangement links TRBV7-6 to TRBJ2-1; 8 bases map to TRBD2. The CDR3 consists of 18 residues. CDR1 and CDR2 from the germline V gene are SGHVS and FNYEAQ. Losses at the gene ends were 3 bases for V and 5 bases for J; bases not matched to a gene: 15. The CDR3 DNA reads TGTGCCAGCAGCTTTCCTCCAGCTGCGACTAGCGACCACAATGAGCAGTTCTTC. Translating it yields CASSFPPAATSDHNEQFF.

V usage is TRBV2 and J usage is TRBJ1-2, with no clear D. Germline loops: CDR1 SNHLY, CDR2 FYNNEI. The CDR3 loop spans 11 amino acids. V was trimmed by 7 bases and J by 4 bases, leaving 7 bases between them. The CDR3 sequence is CASNPSYGYTF. The CDR3 coding sequence is TGTGCCAGCAATCCGTCCTATGGCTACACCTTC.

This clone was seen more than once but under ten times. The chain joins TRBV19 to TRBJ1-6, with 10 nucleotides matching TRBD1. The CDR3 extends over 14 amino acids. The junction had 4 bases not matched to a gene; V was cut back by 5 bases and J by 9 bases. Per germline, CDR1 LNHDA and CDR2 SQIVND (reference sequence). Here the CDR3 reads CASSPGTGASPLHF. CDR3 sequence (DNA): TGTGCCAGTAGTCCCGGGACAGGGGCTTCACCCCTCCACTTT.

The chain is built from TRBV6-1 and TRBJ2-3; 14 positions agree with TRBD2. CDR3 length: 19 amino acids. Germline CDR1 is MNHNS and CDR2 is SASEGT. The junction had 12 bases not matched to a gene; V was cut back by 0 bases and J by 7 bases. The CDR3: CASSEAWPGLAGGAYTQYF. DNA of the CDR3: TGTGCCAGCAGTGAAGCGTGGCCCGGACTAGCGGGAGGTGCCTATACGCAGTATTTT.

This clone came up a few times. V and J are TRBV19 and TRBJ1-2; D might be TRBD1 (5 bases). The V end lost 2 bases, the J end lost 4 bases, and 14 bases lay between the germline ends. The germline CDR1 and CDR2 sequences are LNHDA and SQIVND (reference sequence). The CDR3 sequence is 15 residues long. CDR3 residues: CASSIQGHPLYGYTF. Here the CDR3 DNA reads TGTGCCAGTAGTATACAGGGCCACCCTCTCTATGGCTACACCTTC.

The CDR3 DNA is TGTGCCAGCAGCGCCGGGGGGATCTCCTACAATGAGCAGTTCTTC. It specifies CASSAGGISYNEQFF. The chain uses TRBV7-2 and TRBJ2-1; 7 bases agree with TRBD2. This CDR3 has 15 amino acids. Germline V gene sequence: CDR1 SGHTA, CDR2 FQGNSA. V lost 5 bases, J lost 0 bases, and 4 bases stayed unmatched.

This clone was picked up one time. The gene calls are TRBV2 and TRBJ2-2, with 7 bases identical to TRBD2. Trimming at V came to 7 bases and at J to 0 bases, leaving 2 bases not matched to a gene. Looked up from germline, CDR1 is SNHLY and CDR2 is FYNNEI. The CDR3 sequence is 14 residues long. CDR3 DNA sequence: TGTGCCAGCAAGGCGGGAGCGAACACCGGGGAGCTGTTTTTT. Translated, it gives CASKAGANTGELFF.

The chain has TRBV5-1 and TRBJ1-6; D gene ambiguous. There are 15 residues in the CDR3. Germline loops: CDR1 SGHRS, CDR2 YFSETQ. The V gene lost 4 bases and the J gene lost 0 bases, with 8 bases spanning the gap. The chain's CDR3 is CASSQRGSYNSPLHF. Written as DNA, the CDR3 is TGCGCCAGCAGCCAAAGAGGCTCCTATAATTCACCCCTCCACTTT.

V is TRBV10-3 and J is TRBJ1-2; a possible D gene is TRBD1 (5 bases). The CDR3 has 14 amino acids. Germline V gives CDR1 ENHRY, CDR2 SYGVKD. Between the trimmed V and J ends, which lost 5 bases and 4 bases, there was a span of 14 bases. As DNA, the CDR3 is TGTGCCATCAGTCAATTGACAGCGCTCTATGGCTACACCTTC. This sequence encodes CAISQLTALYGYTF.

The chain recombines TRBV6-6 with TRBJ1-5; D gene uncertain. Germline CDR1 reads MNHNY; CDR2 reads SVGAGI (reference sequence). V was cut by 0 bases and J by 9 bases, with 6 bases left in between. The CDR3 has 12 amino acids. Written as DNA, the CDR3 is TGTGCCAGCAGTTACTCCCCAGGGCCCCAGCATTTT. It specifies CASSYSPGPQHF.

The chain uses TRBV6-6 and TRBJ1-6; tentative D call: TRBD1 (6 bases). The CDR3 covers 14 residues. Trimming pared 1 base from V and 7 bases from J, leaving 8 bases between. Germline CDR1 and CDR2: MNHNY and SVGAGI (reference sequence). The CDR3 reads CASSYWGQNSPLHF. DNA of the CDR3: TGTGCCAGCAGTTACTGGGGGCAAAATTCACCCCTCCACTTT.

A single count supports this clone. This chain uses TRBV28 with TRBJ1-2; TRBD1 agrees at 8 bases. The J segment lost 3 bases and the V segment lost 5 bases, leaving 8 bases of the junction unmatched. The germline V gene has CDR1 MDHEN and CDR2 SYDVKM. The CDR3 covers 15 residues. The CDR3, as DNA: TGTGCCAGCAGTCCTGGGGACAGGACTGACTATGGCTACACCTTC. This sequence encodes CASSPGDRTDYGYTF.

The rearrangement links TRBV4-1 to TRBJ2-3, with 14 nucleotides matching TRBD2. There are 17 residues in the CDR3. The V gene end was trimmed by 5 bases and the J gene end by 6 bases; junction bases not matched to a gene: 10. CDR1 and CDR2 (germline): MGHRA, YSYEKL. Here the CDR3 reads CASSKGLAGVSVDTQYF. The DNA for the CDR3 is TGCGCCAGCAGCAAGGGACTAGCGGGAGTCTCGGTGGATACGCAGTATTTT.

The genes are TRBV5-5 and TRBJ2-3, with D possibly matching TRBD1 (6 bases). The CDR3 loop spans 14 amino acids. CDR1 and CDR2 from the germline V gene are SGHKS and YYEKEE (reference sequence). V lost 0 bases and J lost 4, with 9 bases in between. CDR3 coding DNA: TGTGCCAGCAGCTTGGGGGGGCTGTCAGATACGCAGTATTTT. Its translation is CASSLGGLSDTQYF. Filled out from reference TRBV5-5 and TRBJ2-3, the complete variable domain reads DAGVTQSPTHLIKTRGQQVTLRCSPISGHKSVSWYQQVLGQGPQFIFQYYEKEERGRGNFPDRFSARQFPNYSSELNVNALLLGDSALYLCASSLGGLSDTQYFGPGTRLTVL.

The chain recombines TRBV3-1 (or the pseudogene TRBV3-2) with TRBJ2-7; 14 nucleotides match TRBD2. The CDR3 spans 18 residues. CDR1 is LGHDT and CDR2 is YNNKEL in the germline V gene (reference sequence). V lost 0 bases, J lost 3 bases, and 7 bases stayed unmatched. CDR3 loop: CASSQDGLAGGLFYEQYF. CDR3 bases: TGTGCCAGCAGCCAAGATGGACTAGCGGGAGGCCTTTTCTACGAGCAGTACTTC.

This clone was seen a handful of times. The V call is TRBV10-3, the J call TRBJ2-5, with 10 nucleotides matching TRBD2. Germline V gene lookup returns CDR1 ENHRY and CDR2 SYGVKD. The CDR3 is 13 residues long. The J segment lost 3 bases and the V segment lost 6 bases, leaving 1 base of the junction unmatched. The CDR3 DNA reads TGTGCCATCAGCCTAGCGGGAGAAGAGACCCAGTACTTC. Translation: CAISLAGEETQYF.

The chain couples TRBV10-3 to TRBJ2-3; 8 bases are a match to TRBD1. V dropped 3 bases and J dropped 1; count of bases not matched to a gene: 15. The germline V gene encodes CDR1 ENHRY and CDR2 SYGVKD. The CDR3 contains 19 residues. This chain's CDR3 is CAISDPSLTGATGTDTQYF. CDR3 sequence (DNA): TGTGCCATCAGTGACCCAAGCCTGACAGGGGCGACGGGCACAGATACGCAGTATTTT.

The chain carries TRBV2 and TRBJ2-5; 8 bases align to TRBD2. The germline V gene encodes CDR1 SNHLY and CDR2 FYNNEI. Unmatched junction bases numbered 9, after V lost 1 base and J lost 5 bases. This CDR3 has 16 residues. As DNA, the CDR3 is TGTGCCAGCAGTGAAGGTAGCGGGGAGGCCTGGGAGACCCAGTACTTC. Translating gives CASSEGSGEAWETQYF.

This clone was counted a few times. The rearrangement uses TRBV4-3 and TRBJ1-1; TRBD1 aligns across 7 bases. CDR1 and CDR2 from the germline V gene are LGHNA and YSLEER. CDR3 length equals 17 residues. Trimming took 1 base from V and 1 from J; bases not matched to a gene: 9. CDR3 sequence reads: CASSQGGRQGQNTEAFF. DNA for the CDR3: TGCGCCAGCAGCCAAGGAGGTCGACAGGGCCAGAACACTGAAGCTTTCTTT.

The chain uses TRBV14 and TRBJ1-3; tentatively, D is TRBD1 (5 bases). Looked up from germline, CDR1 is SGHDN and CDR2 is FVKESK. The CDR3 is made up of 15 amino acids. Trimming took 4 bases from V and 1 from J, leaving 11 bases between them. CDR3 nucleotides: TGTGCCAGCAGCCGGGGCAGTTCATCTGGAAACACCATATATTTT. As protein: CASSRGSSSGNTIYF.